This TCR beta chain was profiled in a study of blood T cell repertoires in COVID-19. Study in general: The United States, Italy and Spain were the sources of the acute and convalescent COVID-19 samples. T cells, B-cell-depleted T cells, or PBMCs supplied cDNA or gDNA.

Original data processing: By means of reference gene primer amplification, nucleated cell counts were estimated. TCRdb's table, derived via immunoSEQ multiplex PCR, lists solely in-frame clones and lacks some. V and J calls plus clone size are reproduced from that table; the DNA served to infer D and trimming. The top ten clones hold roughly 10% of a sample with about 140,000 clones, roughly 86% of them seen once. The receptor comes from a man in his forties or fifties with active or convalescent COVID-19. The sequencing sample was made of peripheral blood.

The CDR3 reads CSASPGETQYF. The DNA for the CDR3 is TGCAGTGCCAGCCCGGGAGAGACCCAGTACTTC. The chain employs TRBV20-1 and TRBJ2-5; D is unclear. The germline gives CDR1 DFQATT, CDR2 SNEGSKA (reference sequence). Trimming pared 6 bases from V and 4 bases from J, leaving 9 bases between. The CDR3 loop spans 11 amino acids.